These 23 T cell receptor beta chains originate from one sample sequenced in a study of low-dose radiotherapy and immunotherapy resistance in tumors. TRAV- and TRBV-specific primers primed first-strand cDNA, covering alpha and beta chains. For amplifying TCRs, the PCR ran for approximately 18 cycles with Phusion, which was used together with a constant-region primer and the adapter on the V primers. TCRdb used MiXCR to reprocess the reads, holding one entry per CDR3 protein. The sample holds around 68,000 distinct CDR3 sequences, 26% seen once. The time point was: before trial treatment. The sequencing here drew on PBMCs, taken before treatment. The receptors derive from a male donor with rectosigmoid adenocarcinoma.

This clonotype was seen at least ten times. The CDR3 reads CASSPGQYFSGNTIYF. The CDR3 nucleotides read TGTGCCAGCAGCCCCGGACAGTACTTCTCTGGAAACACCATATATTTT. This chain connects TRBV6-2 or TRBV6-3 to TRBJ1-3, with D possibly TRBD1 on 6 matching bases. This CDR3 spans 16 amino acids. CDR1 is MNHEY, CDR2 SVGEGT, per germline. V gave up 6 bases and J gave up 0 bases, with 15 bases separating them.

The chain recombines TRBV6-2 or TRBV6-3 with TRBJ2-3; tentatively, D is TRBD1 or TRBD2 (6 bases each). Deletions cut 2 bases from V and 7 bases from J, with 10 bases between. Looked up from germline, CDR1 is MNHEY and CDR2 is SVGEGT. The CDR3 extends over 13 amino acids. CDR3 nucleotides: TGTGCCAGCAGTTACCCGGGGGCGAATACGCAGTATTTT. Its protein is CASSYPGANTQYF.

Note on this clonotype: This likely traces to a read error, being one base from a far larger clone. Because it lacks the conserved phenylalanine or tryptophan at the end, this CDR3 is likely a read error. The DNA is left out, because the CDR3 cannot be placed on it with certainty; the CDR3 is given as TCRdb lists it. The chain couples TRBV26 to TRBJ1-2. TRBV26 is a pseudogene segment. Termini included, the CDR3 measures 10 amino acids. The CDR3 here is CASSSDGYTS.

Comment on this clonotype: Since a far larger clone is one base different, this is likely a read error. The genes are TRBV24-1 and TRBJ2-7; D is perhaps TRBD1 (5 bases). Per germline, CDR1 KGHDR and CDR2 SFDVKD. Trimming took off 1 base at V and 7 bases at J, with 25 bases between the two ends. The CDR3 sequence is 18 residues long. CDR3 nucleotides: TGTGCCACCAGTGATTTAGCCAATGGGGCGGATGCTATTGATGAGCAGTACTTC. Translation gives CATSDLANGADAIDEQYF.

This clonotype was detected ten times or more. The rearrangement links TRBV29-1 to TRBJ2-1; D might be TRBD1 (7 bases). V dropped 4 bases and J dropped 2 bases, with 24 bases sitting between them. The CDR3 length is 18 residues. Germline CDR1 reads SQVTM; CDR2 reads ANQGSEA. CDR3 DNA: TGCAGCGTTGGCCGACAGGGAAGGGTAGCGGCAACCTACAATGAGCAGTTCTTC. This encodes CSVGRQGRVAATYNEQFF.

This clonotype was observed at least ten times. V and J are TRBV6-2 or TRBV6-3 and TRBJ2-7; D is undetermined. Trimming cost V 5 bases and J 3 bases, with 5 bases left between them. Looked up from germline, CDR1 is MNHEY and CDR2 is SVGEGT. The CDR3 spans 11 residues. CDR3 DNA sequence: TGTGCCAGCAGTGAGCTCTACGAGCAGTACTTC. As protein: CASSELYEQYF.

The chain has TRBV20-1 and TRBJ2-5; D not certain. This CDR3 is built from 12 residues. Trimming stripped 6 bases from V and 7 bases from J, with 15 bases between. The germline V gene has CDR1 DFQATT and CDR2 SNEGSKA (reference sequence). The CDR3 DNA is TGCAGTGCCCCCGCCAGACACGGGACCCAGTACTTC. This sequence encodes CSAPARHGTQYF.

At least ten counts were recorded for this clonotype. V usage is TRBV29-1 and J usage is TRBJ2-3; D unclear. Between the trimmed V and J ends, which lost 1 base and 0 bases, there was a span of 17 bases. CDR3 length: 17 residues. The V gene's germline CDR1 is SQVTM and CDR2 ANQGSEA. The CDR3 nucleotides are TGCAGCGTTGAAGGTCGAGGCGGTCAAACTAGCACAGATACGCAGTATTTT. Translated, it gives CSVEGRGGQTSTDTQYF.

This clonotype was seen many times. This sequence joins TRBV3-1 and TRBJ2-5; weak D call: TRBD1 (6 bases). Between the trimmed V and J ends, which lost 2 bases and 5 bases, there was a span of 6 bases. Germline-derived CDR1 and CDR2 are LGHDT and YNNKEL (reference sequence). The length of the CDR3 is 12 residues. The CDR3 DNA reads TGTGCCAGCAGCCAAAGGGGGGAGACCCAGTACTTC. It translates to CASSQRGETQYF.

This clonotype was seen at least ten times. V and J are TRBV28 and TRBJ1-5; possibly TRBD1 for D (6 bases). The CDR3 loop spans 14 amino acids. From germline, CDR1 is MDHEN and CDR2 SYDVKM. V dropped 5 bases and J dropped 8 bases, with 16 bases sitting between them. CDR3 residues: CASSPGEQSKPQHF. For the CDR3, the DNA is TGTGCCAGCAGTCCAGGGGAGCAATCAAAGCCCCAGCATTTT.

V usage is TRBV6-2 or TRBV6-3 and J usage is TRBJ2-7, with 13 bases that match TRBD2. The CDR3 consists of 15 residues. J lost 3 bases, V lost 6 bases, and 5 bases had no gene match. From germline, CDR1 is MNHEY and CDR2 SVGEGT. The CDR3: CASRRWTSGSYEQYF. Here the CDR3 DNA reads TGTGCCAGCAGGAGGTGGACTAGCGGGAGCTACGAGCAGTACTTC.

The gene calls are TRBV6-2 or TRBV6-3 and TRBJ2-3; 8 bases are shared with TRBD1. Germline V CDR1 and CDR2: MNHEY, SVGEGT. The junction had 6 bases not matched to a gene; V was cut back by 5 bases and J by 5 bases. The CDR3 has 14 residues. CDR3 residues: CASSTGQAGDTQYF. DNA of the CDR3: TGTGCCAGCAGTACGGGACAGGCGGGAGATACGCAGTATTTT.

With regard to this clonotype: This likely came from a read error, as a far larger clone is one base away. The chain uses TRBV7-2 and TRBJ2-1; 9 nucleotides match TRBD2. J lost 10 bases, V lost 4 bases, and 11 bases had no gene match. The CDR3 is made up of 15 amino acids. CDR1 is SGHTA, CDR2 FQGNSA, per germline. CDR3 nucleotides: TGTGCCAGCAGCTCAGCTGGCGGGAGGGCCCTGGAGCAGTTCTTC. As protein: CASSSAGGRALEQFF.

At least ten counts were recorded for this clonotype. The CDR3 DNA is TGTGCCAGCAGCCAATTGGAGTCCACTGAAGCTTTCTTT. It codes for CASSQLESTEAFF. The rearrangement links TRBV4-2 to TRBJ1-1; D gene ambiguous. V dropped 2 bases and J dropped 4 bases, with 8 bases sitting between them. The CDR3 totals 13 residues. Germline loops: CDR1 LGHNA, CDR2 YNFKEQ.

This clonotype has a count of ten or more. CDR3 DNA sequence: TGTGCCATCAGTGAGCGGGGAGGGTATAGCAATCAGCCCCAGCATTTT. Translating gives CAISERGGYSNQPQHF. The chain couples TRBV10-3 to TRBJ1-5; no clear D gene. V was shortened by 2 bases and J by 0 bases, with 11 bases between the two germline ends. Looked up from germline, CDR1 is ENHRY and CDR2 is SYGVKD. The CDR3 consists of 16 residues.

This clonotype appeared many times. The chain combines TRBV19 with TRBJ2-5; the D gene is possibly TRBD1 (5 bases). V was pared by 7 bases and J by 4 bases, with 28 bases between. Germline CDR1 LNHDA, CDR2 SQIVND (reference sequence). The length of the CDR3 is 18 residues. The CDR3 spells CASTSPSLGLLMGETQYF. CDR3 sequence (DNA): TGTGCCAGTACCTCCCCGTCCTTGGGGCTCCTGATGGGAGAGACCCAGTACTTC.

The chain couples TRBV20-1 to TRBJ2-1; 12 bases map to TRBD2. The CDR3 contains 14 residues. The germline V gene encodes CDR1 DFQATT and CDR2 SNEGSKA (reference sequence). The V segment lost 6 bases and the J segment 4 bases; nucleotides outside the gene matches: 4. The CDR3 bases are TGCAGTGCGGAACTAGCGGGAGGTTACAATGAGCAGTTCTTC. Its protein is CSAELAGGYNEQFF.

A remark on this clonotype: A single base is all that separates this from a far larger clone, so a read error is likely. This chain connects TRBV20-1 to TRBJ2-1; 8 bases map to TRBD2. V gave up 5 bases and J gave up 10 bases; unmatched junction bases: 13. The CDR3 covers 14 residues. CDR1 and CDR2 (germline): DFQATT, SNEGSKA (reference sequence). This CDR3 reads CSAGGPAGAHEQFF. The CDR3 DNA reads TGCAGTGCTGGCGGTCCAGCGGGAGCCCACGAGCAGTTCTTC.

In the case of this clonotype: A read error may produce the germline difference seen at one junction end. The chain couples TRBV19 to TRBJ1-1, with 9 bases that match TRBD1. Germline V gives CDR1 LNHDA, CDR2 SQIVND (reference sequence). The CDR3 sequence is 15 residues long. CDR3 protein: CASSTTGTGNAEAFF. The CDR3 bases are TGTGCCAGTAGTACCACCGGGACAGGGAACGCTGAAGCTTTCTTT.

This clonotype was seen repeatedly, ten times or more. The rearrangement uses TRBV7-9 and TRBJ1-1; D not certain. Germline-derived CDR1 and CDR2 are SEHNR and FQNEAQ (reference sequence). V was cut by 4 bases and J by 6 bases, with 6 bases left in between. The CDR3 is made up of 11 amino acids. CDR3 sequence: CASSSASEAFF. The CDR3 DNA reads TGTGCCAGCAGCTCAGCTTCTGAAGCTTTCTTT.

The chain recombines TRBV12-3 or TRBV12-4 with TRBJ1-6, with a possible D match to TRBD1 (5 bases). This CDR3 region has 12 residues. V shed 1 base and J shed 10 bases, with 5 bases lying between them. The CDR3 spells CASSLEGSPLHF. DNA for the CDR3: TGTGCCAGCAGTTTAGAGGGGTCACCCCTCCACTTT.

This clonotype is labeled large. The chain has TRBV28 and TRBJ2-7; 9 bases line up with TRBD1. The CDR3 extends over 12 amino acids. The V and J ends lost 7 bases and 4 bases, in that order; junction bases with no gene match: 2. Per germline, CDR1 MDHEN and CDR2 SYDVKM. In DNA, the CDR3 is TGTGCCAGCACACAGGGGGCTTACGAGCAGTACTTC. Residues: CASTQGAYEQYF.

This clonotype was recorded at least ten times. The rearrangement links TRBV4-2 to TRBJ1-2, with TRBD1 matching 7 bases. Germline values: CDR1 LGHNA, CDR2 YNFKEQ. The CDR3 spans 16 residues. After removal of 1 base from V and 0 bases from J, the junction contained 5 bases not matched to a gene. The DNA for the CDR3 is TGTGCCAGCAGCCAAGCTGGGGGACAGACTAACTATGGCTACACCTTC. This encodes CASSQAGGQTNYGYTF.